The clone carrying this T cell receptor beta chain was recorded once. The data were obtained in a study of T cells in narcolepsy. This CDR3 contains 20 residues. CDR1 SGHNT and CDR2 YENEEA come from the germline V gene. The trim removed 2 bases at V and 8 bases at J, leaving 22 bases unmatched. Using immunoSEQ multiplex PCR, the repertoire was profiled, and TCRdb retains in-frame clones only, with some absent. The repertoire holds 25,000 to 35,000 clones, with 85% to 90% as singletons. Sequencing used CD45RA- memory CD4+ T cells from PBMCs. The receptor was derived from a human donor with narcolepsy. The chain joins TRBV11-3 to TRBJ2-1, with 9 bases that match TRBD1. CDR3 amino acids: CASSLTSYQWGTGWRDEQFF. As DNA, the CDR3 is TGTGCCAGCAGCTTAACCTCTTATCAATGGGGGACAGGGTGGCGCGATGAGCAGTTCTTC.